What follows are 19 T cell receptor beta chains derived from one specimen sequenced in a study of OX40 agonist ivuxolimab in advanced cancers. The table came from immunoSEQ multiplex PCR; TCRdb's copy has only in-frame clones and leaves some out. The sample lists about 62,000 clones; 91% were seen once. The starting material was CD4+ or CD8+ T cells sorted from blood, obtained in a trial of the OX40 agonist ivuxolimab. These receptors were collected from an adult with an advanced solid tumor such as melanoma, head and neck, liver or kidney cancer.

The rearrangement uses TRBV29-1 and TRBJ1-4, with TRBD1 as a possible D gene (6 bases). The CDR3 is 13 residues long. Germline CDR1 and CDR2: SQVTM and ANQGSEA. Trimming stripped 4 bases from V and 6 bases from J, with 12 bases between. For the CDR3, the DNA is TGCAGCGTTGGAACAGGGACCGATGAAAAACTGTTTTTT. Translated, it gives CSVGTGTDEKLFF.

The chain couples TRBV18 to TRBJ2-5, with 10 bases identical to TRBD2. The CDR3 is 15 amino acids. J lost 3 bases, V lost 3 bases, and 4 bases had no gene match. CDR1 is KGHSH and CDR2 is LQKENI in the germline V gene. The CDR3 DNA follows: TGTGCCAGCTCACCGGCCCTAGCGGGAGAAGAGACCCAGTACTTC. It encodes CASSPALAGEETQYF.

This chain links TRBV10-2 with TRBJ2-3; D call uncertain. CDR1 and CDR2 from the germline V gene are WSHSY and SAAADI. V was shortened by 2 bases and J by 0 bases, with 6 bases between the two germline ends. The CDR3 is 14 residues long. The DNA of the CDR3 is TGCGCCAGCAGTGAGACAGCTAGCACAGATACGCAGTATTTT. This gives the protein CASSETASTDTQYF.

This chain joins TRBV27 and TRBJ2-7; perhaps TRBD1 as D (5 bases). Looked up from germline, CDR1 is MNHEY and CDR2 is SMNVEV (reference sequence). The CDR3 length is 13 residues. The germline V and J ends were trimmed by 5 bases and 5 bases, with 13 bases remaining between them. In nucleotides, the CDR3 is TGTGCCAGCAGTCCTGGACAACCCGACGAGCAGTACTTC. Amino acid sequence: CASSPGQPDEQYF.

The genes are TRBV10-3 and TRBJ2-1, with 16 nucleotides matching TRBD2. Trimming removed 0 bases from V and 8 bases from J; junction bases left unmatched: 19. Germline CDR1 reads ENHRY; CDR2 reads SYGVKD. There are 22 residues in the CDR3. The CDR3 here is CAISESGRGAGTSGRAFYEQFF. As DNA, the CDR3 is TGTGCCATCAGTGAGTCGGGAAGAGGGGCCGGGACTAGCGGGAGGGCCTTCTATGAGCAGTTCTTC.

The chain employs TRBV27 and TRBJ2-7, with D possibly matching TRBD1 (5 bases). The germline V gene encodes CDR1 MNHEY and CDR2 SMNVEV (reference sequence). CDR3 length equals 14 residues. Trimming left V 10 bases short and J 0 bases short, with 16 bases between. The DNA for the CDR3 is TGTGCCATCCTTCATCAGGGTTTCTCCTACGAGCAGTACTTC. It yields the protein CAILHQGFSYEQYF.

The rearrangement links TRBV2 to TRBJ2-3; a possible D gene is TRBD2 (5 bases). The CDR3 runs to 15 residues. Germline V lookup: CDR1 SNHLY, CDR2 FYNNEI. V lost 10 bases to trimming and J lost 0 bases, with 17 bases between them. This CDR3 is CATSEDSASTDTQYF. The CDR3 DNA reads TGTGCCACCTCAGAGGACTCTGCTAGCACAGATACGCAGTATTTT. The complete variable domain, with remaining parts taken from reference TRBV2 and TRBJ2-3, reads EPEVTQTPSHQVTQMGQEVILRCVPISNHLYFYWYRQILGQKVEFLVSFYNNEISEKSEIFDDQFSVERPDGSNFTLKIRSTKLEDSAMYFCATSEDSASTDTQYFGPGTRLTVL.

The chain combines TRBV19 with TRBJ2-3; TRBD2 aligns across 14 bases. Per the germline V gene, CDR1 is LNHDA and CDR2 is SQIVND (reference sequence). V gave up 5 bases and J gave up 6 bases; unmatched junction bases: 7. The length of the CDR3 is 16 residues. This chain's CDR3 is CASSPGTSGRVDTQYF. Written as DNA, the CDR3 is TGTGCCAGTAGTCCTGGGACTAGCGGGAGAGTGGATACGCAGTATTTT.

V gene TRBV19 combines with J gene TRBJ2-3; TRBD1 matches at 7 bases. The germline CDR1 and CDR2 sequences are LNHDA and SQIVND (reference sequence). Trimming removed 7 bases from V and 0 bases from J; junction bases left unmatched: 7. The CDR3 contains 15 residues. The CDR3 sequence is CASTLDRSSTDTQYF. The CDR3 nucleotides are TGTGCCAGTACCCTGGACAGGTCTAGCACAGATACGCAGTATTTT.

The chain is built from TRBV27 and TRBJ2-7; D ambiguous. CDR3 size: 15 residues. Germline V gene data show CDR1 as MNHEY and CDR2 as SMNVEV (reference sequence). The V and J ends lost 4 bases and 7 bases respectively, with 20 bases between them. CDR3 region: CASSSSTPTPQEQYF. The CDR3 DNA reads TGTGCCAGCAGTTCCTCGACACCCACACCGCAAGAGCAGTACTTC.

The chain joins TRBV28 to TRBJ2-3, with 7 bases matching TRBD2. Germline CDR1 reads MDHEN; CDR2 reads SYDVKM. V lost 4 bases and J lost 2; bases outside the gene matches: 12. CDR3 length equals 17 residues. Here the CDR3 DNA reads TGTGCCAGCAGTTCCGGGGTTCAGCGGGGAAACACAGATACGCAGTATTTT. Encoded protein: CASSSGVQRGNTDTQYF.

The chain joins TRBV9 to TRBJ2-7; 9 bases map to TRBD2. V shed 4 bases and J 4 bases; nucleotides not matched to a gene: 9. Germline V gives CDR1 SGDLS, CDR2 YYNGEE. The CDR3 covers 15 residues. CDR3 nucleotides: TGTGCCAGCAGCCCGAGGACTAGCGAGAAATACGAGCAGTACTTC. Protein product: CASSPRTSEKYEQYF.

The chain carries TRBV4-1 and TRBJ2-7; 9 nucleotides match TRBD2. J lost 7 bases, V lost 1 base, and 11 bases had no gene match. Germline V CDR1 and CDR2: MGHRA, YSYEKL. This CDR3 is built from 16 residues. CDR3 residues: CASSQGAAGGALEQYF. The CDR3 coding sequence is TGCGCCAGCAGCCAAGGGGCGGCGGGGGGGGCCTTGGAGCAGTACTTC.

This chain connects TRBV9 to TRBJ2-7; 8 nucleotides match TRBD2. Germline V lookup: CDR1 SGDLS, CDR2 YYNGEE. V lost 3 bases and J lost 5; bases outside the gene matches: 13. The CDR3 extends over 16 amino acids. CDR3 amino acids: CASSASPSGRDNEQYF. The CDR3 DNA sequence: TGTGCCAGCAGCGCAAGTCCCAGCGGGAGAGACAACGAGCAGTACTTC.

The gene calls are TRBV5-8 and TRBJ1-1, with D uncertain. This CDR3 spans 14 amino acids. Between the trimmed V and J ends, which lost 1 base and 1 base, there was a span of 8 bases. Germline CDR1 SGHTS, CDR2 YDEGEE. The CDR3 DNA reads TGTGCCAGCAGCTTGCGGCGGACGAACACTGAAGCTTTCTTT. Its protein product is CASSLRRTNTEAFF.

CDR3 nucleotide sequence: TGTGCCAGCAGTCCTGGACAGGGGATCAATCAGCCCCAGCATTTT. Protein: CASSPGQGINQPQHF. This chain links TRBV27 with TRBJ1-5; TRBD1 aligns across 9 bases. The V gene end was trimmed by 5 bases and the J gene end by 3 bases; junction bases not matched to a gene: 5. This CDR3 is 15 amino acids long. CDR1 is MNHEY, CDR2 SMNVEV, per germline (reference sequence).

This clone appeared a single time. V usage is TRBV4-1 and J usage is TRBJ2-5; D is uncertain. V dropped 0 bases and J dropped 4 bases, with 9 bases sitting between them. Germline CDR1 reads MGHRA; CDR2 reads YSYEKL. This CDR3 is 14 amino acids long. The CDR3 reads CASSQDEVRETQYF. CDR3 DNA: TGCGCCAGCAGCCAAGATGAAGTGCGAGAGACCCAGTACTTC.

V gene TRBV28 combines with J gene TRBJ1-2; TRBD1 matches at 8 bases. Trimming cost V 3 bases and J 7 bases; bases outside gene matches: 16. The V gene's germline CDR1 is MDHEN and CDR2 SYDVKM. There are 17 residues in the CDR3. For the CDR3, the DNA is TGTGCCAGCAGTTTGATTTTTGGTGGACAGGGACTTGGTGGCTACACCTTC. Its translation is CASSLIFGGQGLGGYTF.

The CDR3 coding sequence is TGTGCCAGCAGTTTTATGGTACCTAGCGACCTTGAGACCAAAAACATTCAGTACTTC. Amino acids: CASSFMVPSDLETKNIQYF. The rearrangement links TRBV28 to TRBJ2-4; possible D gene TRBD2, 6 bases. From germline, CDR1 is MDHEN and CDR2 SYDVKM. The CDR3 is 19 residues long. Trimming shortened V by 3 bases and J by 2 bases, and 23 bases separated the two germline ends.